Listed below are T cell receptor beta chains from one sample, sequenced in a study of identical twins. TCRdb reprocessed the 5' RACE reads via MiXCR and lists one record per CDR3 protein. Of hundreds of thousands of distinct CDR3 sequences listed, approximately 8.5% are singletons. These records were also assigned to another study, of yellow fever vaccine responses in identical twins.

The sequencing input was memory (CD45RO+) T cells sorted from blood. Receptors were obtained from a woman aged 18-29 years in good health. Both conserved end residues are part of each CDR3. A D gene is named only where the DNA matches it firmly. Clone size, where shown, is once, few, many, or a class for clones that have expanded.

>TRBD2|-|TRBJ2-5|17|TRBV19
CASSIQAAWGGQETQYF
TGTGCCAGTAGTATTCAAGCCGCGTGGGGGGGACAAGAGACCCAGTACTTC
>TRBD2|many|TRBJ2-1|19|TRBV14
CASSPGLAGGPGTYNEQFF
TGTGCCAGCAGCCCGGGACTAGCGGGAGGGCCAGGAACCTACAATGAGCAGTTCTTC
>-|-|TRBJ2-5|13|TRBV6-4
CASSPGPEETQYF
TGTGCCAGCAGTCCGGGACCCGAAGAGACCCAGTACTTC
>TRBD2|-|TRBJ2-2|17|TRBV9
CASSPRTSGRAGGELFF
TGTGCCAGCAGCCCCCGGACTAGCGGGAGGGCCGGCGGGGAGCTGTTTTTT
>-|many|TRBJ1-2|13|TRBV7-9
CASSHQGYHGYTF
TGTGCCAGCAGTCATCAGGGCTACCATGGCTACACCTTC
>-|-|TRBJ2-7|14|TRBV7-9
CASSPHGTTYEQYF
TGTGCCAGCAGCCCTCACGGGACAACCTACGAGCAGTACTTC
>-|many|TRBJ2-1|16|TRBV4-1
CASSSSGGLKVDEQFF
TGCGCCAGCAGCTCCTCGGGGGGCCTAAAAGTGGATGAGCAGTTCTTC
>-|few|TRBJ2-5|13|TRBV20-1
CSANSPSGETQYF
TGCAGTGCTAACAGCCCCAGTGGAGAGACCCAGTACTTC
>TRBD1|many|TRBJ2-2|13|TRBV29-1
CSVGQGITGELFF
TGCAGCGTCGGACAGGGCATCACCGGGGAGCTGTTTTTT
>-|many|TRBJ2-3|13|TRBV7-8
CASSLDWSDTQYF
TGTGCCAGCAGCTTAGATTGGTCAGATACGCAGTATTTT
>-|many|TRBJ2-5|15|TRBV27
CASSTLARGMETQYF
TGTGCCAGCAGTACACTAGCTAGGGGGATGGAGACCCAGTACTTC
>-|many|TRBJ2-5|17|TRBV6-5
CASSYRATGRQQETQYF
TGTGCCAGCAGTTACAGAGCTACAGGGCGTCAACAAGAGACCCAGTACTTC
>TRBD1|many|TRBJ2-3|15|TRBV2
CASTQRDRGKDTQYF
TGTGCCAGCACCCAAAGGGACAGGGGGAAAGATACGCAGTATTTT
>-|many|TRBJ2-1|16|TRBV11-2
CASSPLSRNSYNEQFF
TGTGCCAGCAGCCCCCTAAGCCGAAACTCCTACAATGAGCAGTTCTTC
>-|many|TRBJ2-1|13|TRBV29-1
CSVWGERYNEQFF
TGCAGCGTTTGGGGGGAGCGGTACAATGAGCAGTTCTTC
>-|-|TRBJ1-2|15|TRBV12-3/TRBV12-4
CASSLDPTGSYGYTF
TGTGCCAGCAGTTTAGACCCGACGGGGTCCTATGGCTACACCTTC
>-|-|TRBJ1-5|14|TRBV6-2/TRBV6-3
CASSYKGPGQPQHF
TGTGCCAGCAGTTACAAGGGACCAGGTCAGCCCCAGCATTTT
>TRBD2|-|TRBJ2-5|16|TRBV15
CATGSSGGGSRETQYF
TGTGCCACCGGGTCCTCAGGCGGGGGGTCGCGAGAGACCCAGTACTTC
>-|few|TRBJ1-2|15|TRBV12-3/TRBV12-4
CASSPRGRGRPGYTF
TGTGCCAGCAGCCCCCGGGGGCGAGGACGACCAGGCTACACCTTC
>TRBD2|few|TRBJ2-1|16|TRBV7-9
CASSSTTSGYNNEQFF
TGTGCCAGCAGCTCAACGACTAGCGGGTACAACAATGAGCAGTTCTTC
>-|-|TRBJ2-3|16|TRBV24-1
CATSDAGSPRTDTQYF
TGTGCCACCAGTGATGCAGGGTCACCTAGGACAGATACGCAGTATTTT
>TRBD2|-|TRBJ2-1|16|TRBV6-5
CASSYSSLAGGNEQFF
TGTGCCAGCAGTTACTCGTCCCTAGCGGGAGGCAATGAGCAGTTCTTC
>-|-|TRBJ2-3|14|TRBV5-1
CASSPAGTPDTQYF
TGCGCCAGCAGCCCAGCTGGGACTCCAGATACGCAGTATTTT
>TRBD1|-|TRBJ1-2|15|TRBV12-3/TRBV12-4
CASSFGPGTGVGYTF
TGTGCCAGCAGTTTTGGGCCCGGGACAGGGGTAGGCTACACCTTC
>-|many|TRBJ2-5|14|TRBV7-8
CASSFQAYQETQYF
TGTGCCAGCAGCTTTCAGGCGTACCAAGAGACCCAGTACTTC
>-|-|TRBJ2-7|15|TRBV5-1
CASSLVGPPTYEQYF
TGCGCCAGCAGCTTGGTCGGGCCACCCACCTACGAGCAGTACTTC
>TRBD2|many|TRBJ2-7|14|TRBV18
CASSPIAGGYEQYF
TGTGCCAGCAGCCCAATAGCGGGAGGCTACGAGCAGTACTTC
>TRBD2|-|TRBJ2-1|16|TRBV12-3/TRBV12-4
CASSRGLAGGPNEQFF
TGTGCCAGCAGCAGAGGACTAGCGGGAGGGCCCAATGAGCAGTTCTTC
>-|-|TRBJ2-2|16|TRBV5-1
CASSLEWQGNTGELFF
TGCGCCAGCAGCTTGGAGTGGCAGGGGAACACCGGGGAGCTGTTTTTT
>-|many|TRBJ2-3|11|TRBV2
CASTLGDTQYF
TGTGCCAGCACCTTAGGAGATACGCAGTATTTT
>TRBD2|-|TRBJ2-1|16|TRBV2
CASGRISGRSHNEQFF
TGTGCCAGTGGAAGGATTAGCGGGAGATCCCACAATGAGCAGTTCTTC
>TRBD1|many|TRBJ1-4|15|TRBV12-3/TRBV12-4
CASSGQGATNEKLFF
TGTGCCAGCAGCGGACAGGGAGCAACTAATGAAAAACTGTTTTTT
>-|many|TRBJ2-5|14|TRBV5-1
CASSAGQPQETQYF
TGCGCCAGCAGCGCAGGACAGCCACAAGAGACCCAGTACTTC
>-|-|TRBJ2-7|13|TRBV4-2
CASRPPAGVEQYF
TGTGCCAGCAGACCCCCGGCCGGCGTCGAGCAGTACTTC
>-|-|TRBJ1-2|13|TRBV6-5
CASSYSGNYGYTF
TGTGCCAGCAGTTACTCAGGGAACTATGGCTACACCTTC
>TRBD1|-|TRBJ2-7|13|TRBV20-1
CSAATGRAYEQYF
TGCAGTGCTGCGACAGGGAGAGCCTACGAGCAGTACTTC